This TCR beta chain was observed in a study of shared clonotypes between healthy human individuals. The V end lost 3 bases, the J end lost 3 bases, and 9 bases lay between the germline ends. The CDR3 contains 14 residues. Per germline, CDR1 KGHSH and CDR2 LQKENI. General study points: In a handful of donors, about 5% of naive CD4 clonotypes appeared in common.

Every contributor of samples was a Caucasian grown-up residing in Nashville, Tennessee. Splitting the CD4+ cells yielded a CD45RA+ naive subset and a CD45RA-negative memory subset. The table came from immunoSEQ multiplex PCR; TCRdb's copy has only in-frame clones and leaves some out. The repertoire holds hundreds of thousands of clones, with 95% to 97% as singletons. About this clone: Its antigen is not known.

The chain recombines TRBV18 with TRBJ1-5; possible D gene TRBD1, 5 bases. The sequence was collected from a woman in her twenties or thirties in good health. Source material: naive CD4+ T cells sorted from blood. Subset denoted: CD45RA+ positively selected. The CDR3, as DNA: TGTGCCAGCTCACCGGGACCCGACAATCAGCCCCAGCATTTT. Translating it yields CASSPGPDNQPQHF.